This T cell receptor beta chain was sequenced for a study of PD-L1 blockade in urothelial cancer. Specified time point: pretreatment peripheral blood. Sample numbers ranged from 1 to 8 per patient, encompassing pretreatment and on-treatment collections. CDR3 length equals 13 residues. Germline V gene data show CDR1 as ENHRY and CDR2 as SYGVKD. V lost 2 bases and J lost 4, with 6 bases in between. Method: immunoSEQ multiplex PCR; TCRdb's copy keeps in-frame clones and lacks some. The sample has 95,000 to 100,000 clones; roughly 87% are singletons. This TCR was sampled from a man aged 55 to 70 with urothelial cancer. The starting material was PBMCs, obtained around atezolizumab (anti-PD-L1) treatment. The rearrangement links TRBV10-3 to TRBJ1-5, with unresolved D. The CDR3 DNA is TGTGCCATCAGTGAGACGGTAAATCAGCCCCAGCATTTT. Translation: CAISETVNQPQHF.